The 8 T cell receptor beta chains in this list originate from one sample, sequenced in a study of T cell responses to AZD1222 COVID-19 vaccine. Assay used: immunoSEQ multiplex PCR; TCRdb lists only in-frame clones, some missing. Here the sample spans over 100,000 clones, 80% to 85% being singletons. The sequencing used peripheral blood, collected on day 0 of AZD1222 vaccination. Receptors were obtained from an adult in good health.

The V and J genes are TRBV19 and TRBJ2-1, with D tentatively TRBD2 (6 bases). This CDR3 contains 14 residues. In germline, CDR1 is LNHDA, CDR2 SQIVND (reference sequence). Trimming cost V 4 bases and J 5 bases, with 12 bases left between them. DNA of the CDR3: TGTGCCAGTAGTAAGGAGGGCAGCCACAATGAGCAGTTCTTC. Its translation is CASSKEGSHNEQFF.

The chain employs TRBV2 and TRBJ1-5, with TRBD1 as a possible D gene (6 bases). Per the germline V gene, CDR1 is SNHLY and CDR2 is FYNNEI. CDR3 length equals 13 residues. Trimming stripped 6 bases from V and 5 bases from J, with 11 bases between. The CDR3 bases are TGTGCCAGCAGACAGGGATTGGATCAGCCCCAGCATTTT. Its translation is CASRQGLDQPQHF.

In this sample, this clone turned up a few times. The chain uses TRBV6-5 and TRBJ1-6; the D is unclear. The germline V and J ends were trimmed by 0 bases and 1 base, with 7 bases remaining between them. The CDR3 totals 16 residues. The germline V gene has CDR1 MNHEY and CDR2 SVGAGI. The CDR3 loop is CASSYSGRSYNSPLHF. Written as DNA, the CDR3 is TGTGCCAGCAGTTACTCCGGGCGATCCTATAATTCACCCCTCCACTTT.

The CDR3 spells CASSAGTGQREQYF. DNA for the CDR3: TGTGCCAGCAGCGCCGGGACAGGCCAACGTGAGCAGTACTTC. This chain links TRBV7-9 with TRBJ2-7; TRBD1 aligns across 8 bases. CDR3 length: 14 amino acids. With 5 bases clipped from V and 7 bases from J, the junction kept 10 bases outside the gene matches. Germline lookup yields CDR1 SEHNR and CDR2 FQNEAQ (reference sequence).

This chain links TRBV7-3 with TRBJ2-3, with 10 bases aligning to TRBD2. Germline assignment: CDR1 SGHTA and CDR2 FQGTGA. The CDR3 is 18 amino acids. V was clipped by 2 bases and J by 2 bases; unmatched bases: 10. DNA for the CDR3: TGTGCCAGCAGCTTAGGTGGGGGGACTAGCGAGTCCACAGATACGCAGTATTTT. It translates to CASSLGGGTSESTDTQYF.

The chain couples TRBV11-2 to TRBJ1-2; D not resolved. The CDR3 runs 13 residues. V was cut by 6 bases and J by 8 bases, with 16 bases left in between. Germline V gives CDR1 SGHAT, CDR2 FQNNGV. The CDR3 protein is CASRASASPGYTF. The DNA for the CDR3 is TGTGCCAGCAGGGCAAGTGCCTCGCCCGGCTACACCTTC. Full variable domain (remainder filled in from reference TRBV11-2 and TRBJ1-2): EAGVAQSPRYKIIEKRQSVAFWCNPISGHATLYWYQQILGQGPKLLIQFQNNGVVDDSQLPKDRFSAERLKGVDSTLKIQPAKLEDSAVYLCASRASASPGYTFGSGTRLTVV.

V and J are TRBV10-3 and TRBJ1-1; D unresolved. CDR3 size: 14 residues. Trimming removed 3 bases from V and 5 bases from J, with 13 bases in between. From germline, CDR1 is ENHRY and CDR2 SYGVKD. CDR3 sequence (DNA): TGTGCCATCAGTGACGAAGGGAGGAGTACTGAAGCTTTCTTT. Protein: CAISDEGRSTEAFF.

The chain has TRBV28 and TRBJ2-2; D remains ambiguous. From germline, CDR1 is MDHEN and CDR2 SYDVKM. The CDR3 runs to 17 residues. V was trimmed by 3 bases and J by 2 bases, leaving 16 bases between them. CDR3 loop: CASSFPDTTPNTGELFF. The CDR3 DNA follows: TGTGCCAGCAGTTTTCCAGACACAACCCCTAACACCGGGGAGCTGTTTTTT.